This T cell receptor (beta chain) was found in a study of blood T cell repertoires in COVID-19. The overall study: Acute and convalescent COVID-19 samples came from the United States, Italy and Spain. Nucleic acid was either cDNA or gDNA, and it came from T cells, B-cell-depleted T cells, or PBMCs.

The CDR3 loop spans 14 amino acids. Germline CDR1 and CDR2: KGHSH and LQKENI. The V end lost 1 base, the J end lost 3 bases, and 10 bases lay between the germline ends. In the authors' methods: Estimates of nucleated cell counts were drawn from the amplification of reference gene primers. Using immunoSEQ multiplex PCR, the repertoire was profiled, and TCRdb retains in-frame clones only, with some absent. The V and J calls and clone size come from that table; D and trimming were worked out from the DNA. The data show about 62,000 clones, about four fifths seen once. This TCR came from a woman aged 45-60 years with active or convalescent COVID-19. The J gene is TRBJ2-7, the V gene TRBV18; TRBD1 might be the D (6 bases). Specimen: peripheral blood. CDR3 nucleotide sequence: TGTGCCAGCTCACCACGGGAACAGGGCTACGAGCAGTACTTC. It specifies CASSPREQGYEQYF.